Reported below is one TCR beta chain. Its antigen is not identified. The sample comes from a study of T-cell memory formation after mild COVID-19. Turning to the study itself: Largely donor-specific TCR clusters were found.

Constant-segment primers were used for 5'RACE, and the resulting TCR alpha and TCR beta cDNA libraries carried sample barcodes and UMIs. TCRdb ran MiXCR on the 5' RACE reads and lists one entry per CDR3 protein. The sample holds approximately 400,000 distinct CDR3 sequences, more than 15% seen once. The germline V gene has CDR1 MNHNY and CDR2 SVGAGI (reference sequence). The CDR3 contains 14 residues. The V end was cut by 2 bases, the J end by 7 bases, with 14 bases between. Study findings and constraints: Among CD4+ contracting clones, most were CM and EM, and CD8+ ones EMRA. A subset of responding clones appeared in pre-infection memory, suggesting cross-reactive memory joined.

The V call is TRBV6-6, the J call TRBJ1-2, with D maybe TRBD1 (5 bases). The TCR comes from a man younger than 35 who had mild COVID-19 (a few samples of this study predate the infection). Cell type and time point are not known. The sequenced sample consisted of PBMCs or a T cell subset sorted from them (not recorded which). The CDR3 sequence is CASSYAQGGPGYTF. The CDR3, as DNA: TGTGCCAGCAGTTACGCTCAGGGCGGCCCTGGCTACACCTTC.